This TCR beta chain was captured in a study of response to subunit inactivated influenza vaccine. The V gene lost 7 bases and the J gene lost 9 bases, with 16 bases spanning the gap. Looked up from germline, CDR1 is MNHNS and CDR2 is SASEGT. The CDR3 loop spans 13 amino acids. TCRdb called the RT-PCR reads again in MiXCR, with one record for every CDR3 protein. Here the sample spans some 550,000 distinct CDR3 sequences, roughly 23% being singletons. These sequences were also reported in another study, on T cells expressing NK-cell markers. As that report states: The cDNA for TCR beta came from 5'RACE template switching with UMIs. These clonotypes additionally ranked first within the CD3+CD56-NKG2C+ fraction of a few donors.

This clonotype was obtained from a man between 50 and 59 years old who received an inactivated influenza vaccine. The rearrangement joins TRBV6-1 to TRBJ2-1; maybe TRBD2 (6 bases). Sample: CD4+ T cells sorted from PBMCs, taken 11 to 12 days after vaccination. The CDR3 DNA reads TGTGCCAGCACCCACTCAGGCGGGATTGAGCAGTTCTTC. Amino acids: CASTHSGGIEQFF.